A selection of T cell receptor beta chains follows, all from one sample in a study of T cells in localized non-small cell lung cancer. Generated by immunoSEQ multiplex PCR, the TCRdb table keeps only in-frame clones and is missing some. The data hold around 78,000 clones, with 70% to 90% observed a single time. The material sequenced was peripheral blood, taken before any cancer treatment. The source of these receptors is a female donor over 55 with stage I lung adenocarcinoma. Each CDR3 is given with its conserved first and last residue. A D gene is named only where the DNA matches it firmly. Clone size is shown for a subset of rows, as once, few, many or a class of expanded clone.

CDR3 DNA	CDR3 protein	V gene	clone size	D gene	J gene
TGTGCCAGTAGTAATGAGGGGAGAAGGGGTGAGCAGTTCTTC	CASSNEGRRGEQFF	TRBV19	.	.	TRBJ2-1
TGTGCCAGTAGTATAGGTCCCCTTACTGATACGCAGTATTTT	CASSIGPLTDTQYF	TRBV19	.	.	TRBJ2-3
TGTGCCAGCAGCTTGCGCGGGGCCGAGGAGGGTTATAATTCACCCCTCCACTTT	CASSLRGAEEGYNSPLHF	TRBV5-4	.	.	TRBJ1-6
TGTGCCAGCAGTTTAGCGGGGACGTATGGTGAAAAACTGTTTTTT	CASSLAGTYGEKLFF	TRBV27	.	.	TRBJ1-4
TGTGCCAGCAGCATCAATACTACACCTGGAAACACCATATATTTT	CASSINTTPGNTIYF	TRBV27	.	.	TRBJ1-3
TGCGCCAGCAGCCATGCGACAGGGAGGACTGAAGCTTTCTTT	CASSHATGRTEAFF	TRBV4-3	few	TRBD1	TRBJ1-1
TGCAGTGCTAGCGCGGCAGATACGCAGTATTTT	CSASAADTQYF	TRBV20-1	.	.	TRBJ2-3
TGTGCCAGCAGTCCGAATAGGTATAATTCACCCCTCCACTTT	CASSPNRYNSPLHF	TRBV7-2	.	.	TRBJ1-6
TGCGCCAGCAGCTTGGCTGGGACAGGCCTTTTTACCTACGAGCAGTACTTC	CASSLAGTGLFTYEQYF	TRBV5-1	.	TRBD1	TRBJ2-7
TGTGCCAGCAGTGAAGGCCGGGGGAACTATGGCTACACCTTC	CASSEGRGNYGYTF	TRBV6-1	.	.	TRBJ1-2
TGTGCCAGCAGCCCGTACTCGGACAGGGAACCTAATGAAAAACTGTTTTTT	CASSPYSDREPNEKLFF	TRBV5-4	.	TRBD1	TRBJ1-4
TGTGCCAGCAGCCCGCGGACAGACCTCAATGAGCAGTTCTTC	CASSPRTDLNEQFF	TRBV11-3	.	.	TRBJ2-1
TGTGCCAGCCGGGGTGGGACAGGGGTATACGAGCAGTACTTC	CASRGGTGVYEQYF	TRBV2	few	TRBD1	TRBJ2-7
TGTGCCAGCAGTCTTCGGGGGCAAGACAAAAACATTCAGTACTTC	CASSLRGQDKNIQYF	TRBV2	.	.	TRBJ2-4
TGTGCCAGCACCATTAAGGGGGGGGCTGGAGAGACCCAGTACTTC	CASTIKGGAGETQYF	TRBV7-9	.	.	TRBJ2-5
TGTGCCAGTAGTACCGGGACCCCGCGGGACTACACCTTC	CASSTGTPRDYTF	TRBV19	.	.	TRBJ1-2
TGTGCCTGGAGCGCGACGGGTCTGAGCTCCTACAATGAGCAGTTCTTC	CAWSATGLSSYNEQFF	TRBV30	.	.	TRBJ2-1
TGTGCCACTCAGACGACAGGGGGCAGTCAGCCCCAGCATTTT	CATQTTGGSQPQHF	TRBV19	.	TRBD1	TRBJ1-5
TGTGCCAGCAGCCGGACTAGCGCAGCCGGGGAGCTGTTTTTT	CASSRTSAAGELFF	TRBV7-8	.	TRBD2	TRBJ2-2
TGCGCCAGCAGCTTGGAAAGGGGGATGGCTGAAAAACTGTTTTTT	CASSLERGMAEKLFF	TRBV5-1	.	.	TRBJ1-4
TGTGCCAGCAGTTCCAGGGGGCGCCCAGATACGCAGTATTTT	CASSSRGRPDTQYF	TRBV27	.	TRBD1	TRBJ2-3
TGTGCCAGCAGTGAAGTCGGGACAGGGCTTTCTGGGGCCAACGTCCTGACTTTC	CASSEVGTGLSGANVLTF	TRBV6-1	.	TRBD1	TRBJ2-6
TGTGCCAGCAGCCAATCACAGGGGGTTAGAGCTTTCTTT	CASSQSQGVRAFF	TRBV16	.	TRBD1	TRBJ1-1
TGTGCCTGGAGCGAGAATGAAAAACTGTTTTTT	CAWSENEKLFF	TRBV30	.	.	TRBJ1-4
TGTGCCAGCAGGAGGCTAGGACCGAGCTCCTACGAGCAGTACTTC	CASRRLGPSSYEQYF	TRBV6-5	.	.	TRBJ2-7
TGTGCCAGTAGTATAACCCATCGGGACAGGGGGCAGCCCCAGCATTTT	CASSITHRDRGQPQHF	TRBV19	.	TRBD1	TRBJ1-5
TGTGCCACCAGCAGAGCAAGAGTCCAAGAGACCCAGTACTTC	CATSRARVQETQYF	TRBV15	.	.	TRBJ2-5
TGCGCCAGCACCAGGGTCAGGGACACAGATACGCAGTATTTT	CASTRVRDTDTQYF	TRBV5-1	.	.	TRBJ2-3
TGTGCCAGCAGCTACGTTAGGGGCATAGATGAGCAGTTCTTC	CASSYVRGIDEQFF	TRBV5-5	.	.	TRBJ2-1
TGTGCCAGCAGCCCCACCGTCCGGGACACATCTTGGCCCTATGGCTACACCTTC	CASSPTVRDTSWPYGYTF	TRBV7-2	.	.	TRBJ1-2
TGTGCCAGCAGCCAAGTAGCGGGAGGCTGGGTTACGCAGTATTTT	CASSQVAGGWVTQYF	TRBV14	.	TRBD2	TRBJ2-3
TGCGCCAGCAGCTTAGACGGATGGAACACTGAAGCTTTCTTT	CASSLDGWNTEAFF	TRBV5-1	.	.	TRBJ1-1
TGTGCCAGCAGCTTGTGGAATAGCGGGAGCGAGCAGTACTTC	CASSLWNSGSEQYF	TRBV11-2	few	TRBD2	TRBJ2-7
TGCGCCAGCAGCTTGAATAGGCCGGGACAGGGGTATGAAAAACTGTTTTTT	CASSLNRPGQGYEKLFF	TRBV5-1	.	TRBD1	TRBJ1-4
TGTGCCAGCAGCTCTACGGGACGTCCCCCTAGCAATCAGCCCCAGCATTTT	CASSSTGRPPSNQPQHF	TRBV5-6	.	.	TRBJ1-5
TGCGCCAGCAGCCGAGATATCGCTAGCGGGGGGGCCAGAGATACGCAGTATTTT	CASSRDIASGGARDTQYF	TRBV4-3	.	TRBD2	TRBJ2-3
TGCGCCAGCAGCCAAGCCCATGGACAGGGGACTCTGAACACTGAAGCTTTCTTT	CASSQAHGQGTLNTEAFF	TRBV4-3	.	TRBD1	TRBJ1-1
TGTGCCAGCAGTGAAACATTACAGGCCTCGGCTTTCTTT	CASSETLQASAFF	TRBV6-4	few	.	TRBJ1-1
TGCGCCAGCAGCCAAATGGGACAGATGAAAGGCTACACCTTC	CASSQMGQMKGYTF	TRBV4-3	.	TRBD1	TRBJ1-2
TGCAGCGTTACCTATACCCTTAGCACAGATACGCAGTATTTT	CSVTYTLSTDTQYF	TRBV29-1	.	.	TRBJ2-3
TGCGCCAGCACCAGGGGTGACACTGAAGCTTTCTTT	CASTRGDTEAFF	TRBV5-1	.	.	TRBJ1-1
TGTGCCAGCAGCTCGTTGACTAGCGGGAGGGCCGGTGATGAGCAGTTCTTC	CASSSLTSGRAGDEQFF	TRBV7-6	.	TRBD2	TRBJ2-1
TGTGCCAGCAGTTACTCGTGGGGAAGGGATGGCTACACCTTC	CASSYSWGRDGYTF	TRBV6-5	few	.	TRBJ1-2
TGTGCCAGCAGCTTGGTTTCCCGAAGAGGCACAGATACGCAGTATTTT	CASSLVSRRGTDTQYF	TRBV5-5	.	.	TRBJ2-3
TGTGCCAGCAGTCACCGAGGCTCCTATGGCTACACCTTC	CASSHRGSYGYTF	TRBV6-5	.	.	TRBJ1-2